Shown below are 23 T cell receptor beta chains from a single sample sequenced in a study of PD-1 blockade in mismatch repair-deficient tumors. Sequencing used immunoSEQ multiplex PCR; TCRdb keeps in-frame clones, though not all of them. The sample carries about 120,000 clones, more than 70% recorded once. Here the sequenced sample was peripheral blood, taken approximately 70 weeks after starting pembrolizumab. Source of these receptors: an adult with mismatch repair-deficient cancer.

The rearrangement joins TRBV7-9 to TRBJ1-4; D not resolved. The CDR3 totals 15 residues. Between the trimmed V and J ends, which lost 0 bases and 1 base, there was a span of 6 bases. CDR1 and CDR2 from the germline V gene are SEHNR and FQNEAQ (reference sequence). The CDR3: CASSLAEGTNEKLFF. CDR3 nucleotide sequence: TGTGCCAGCAGCTTAGCAGAGGGAACTAATGAAAAACTGTTTTTT.

CDR3 in amino acids: CASSSGTGSSAEAFF. The DNA for the CDR3 is TGTGCCAGCAGTTCCGGGACAGGGTCATCGGCTGAAGCTTTCTTT. This chain links TRBV6-1 with TRBJ1-1, with 9 bases fitting TRBD1. CDR3 size: 15 residues. The germline CDR1 and CDR2 sequences are MNHNS and SASEGT. Trimming at V came to 5 bases and at J to 6 bases, leaving 10 bases not matched to a gene.

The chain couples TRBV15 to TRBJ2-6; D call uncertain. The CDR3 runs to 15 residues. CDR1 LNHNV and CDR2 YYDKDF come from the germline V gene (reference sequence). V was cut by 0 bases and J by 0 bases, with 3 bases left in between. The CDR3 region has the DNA TGTGCCACCAGCAGAGAACACTCTGGGGCCAACGTCCTGACTTTC. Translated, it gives CATSREHSGANVLTF.

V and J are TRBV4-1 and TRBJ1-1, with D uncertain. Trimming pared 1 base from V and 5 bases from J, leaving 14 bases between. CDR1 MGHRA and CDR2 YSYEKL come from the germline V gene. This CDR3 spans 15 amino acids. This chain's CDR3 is CASSQAGIRGTEAFF. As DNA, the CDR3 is TGCGCCAGCAGCCAAGCGGGAATACGTGGAACTGAAGCTTTCTTT.

The CDR3 protein is CASRRLAGGEETQYF. CDR3 coding DNA: TGCGCCAGCAGAAGGCTAGCGGGAGGCGAAGAGACCCAGTACTTC. V is TRBV5-1 and J is TRBJ2-5, with TRBD2 matching 11 bases. With V trimmed by 5 bases and J by 3 bases, 6 bases remained unmatched. CDR3 size: 15 residues. Germline V gene lookup returns CDR1 SGHRS and CDR2 YFSETQ.

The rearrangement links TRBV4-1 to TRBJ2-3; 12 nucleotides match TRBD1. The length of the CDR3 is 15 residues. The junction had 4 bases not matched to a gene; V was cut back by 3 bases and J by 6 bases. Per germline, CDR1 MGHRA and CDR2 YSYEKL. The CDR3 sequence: CASSHPGQGADTQYF. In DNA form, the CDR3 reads TGCGCCAGCAGCCATCCGGGACAGGGGGCCGATACGCAGTATTTT.

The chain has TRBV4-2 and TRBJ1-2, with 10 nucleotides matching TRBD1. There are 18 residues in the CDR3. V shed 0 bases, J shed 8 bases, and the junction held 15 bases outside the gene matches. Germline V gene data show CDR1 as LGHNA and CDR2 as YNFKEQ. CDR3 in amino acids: CASSQEVFPGQGRGGYTF. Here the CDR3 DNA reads TGTGCCAGCAGCCAAGAGGTATTTCCGGGACAGGGGCGAGGAGGCTACACCTTC.

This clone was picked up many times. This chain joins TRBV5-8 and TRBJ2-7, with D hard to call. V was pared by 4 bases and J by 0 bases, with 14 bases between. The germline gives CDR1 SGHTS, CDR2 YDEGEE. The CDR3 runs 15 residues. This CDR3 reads CASSTTKGPSYEQYF. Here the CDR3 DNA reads TGTGCCAGCAGCACAACTAAGGGTCCCTCCTACGAGCAGTACTTC. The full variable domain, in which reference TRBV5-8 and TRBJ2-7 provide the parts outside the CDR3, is EAGVTQSPTHLIKTRGQQATLRCSPISGHTSVYWYQQALGLGLQFLLWYDEGEERNRGNFPPRFSGRQFPNYSSELNVNALELEDSALYLCASSTTKGPSYEQYFGPGTRLTVT.

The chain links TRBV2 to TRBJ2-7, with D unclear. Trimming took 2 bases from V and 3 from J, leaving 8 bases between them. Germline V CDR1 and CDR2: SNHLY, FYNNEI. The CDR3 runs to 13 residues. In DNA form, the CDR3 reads TGTGCCAGCAGTGAATTGGCCGGCTACGAGCAGTACTTC. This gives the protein CASSELAGYEQYF.

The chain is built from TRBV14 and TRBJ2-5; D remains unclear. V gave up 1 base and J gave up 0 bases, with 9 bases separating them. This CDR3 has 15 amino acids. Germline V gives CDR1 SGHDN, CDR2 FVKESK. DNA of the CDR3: TGTGCCAGCAGCCAAGTTCAAACAAACCAAGAGACCCAGTACTTC. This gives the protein CASSQVQTNQETQYF. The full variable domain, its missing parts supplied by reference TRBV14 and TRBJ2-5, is EAGVTQFPSHSVIEKGQTVTLRCDPISGHDNLYWYRRVMGKEIKFLLHFVKESKQDESGMPNNRFLAERTGGTYSTLKVQPAELEDSGVYFCASSQVQTNQETQYFGPGTRLLVL.

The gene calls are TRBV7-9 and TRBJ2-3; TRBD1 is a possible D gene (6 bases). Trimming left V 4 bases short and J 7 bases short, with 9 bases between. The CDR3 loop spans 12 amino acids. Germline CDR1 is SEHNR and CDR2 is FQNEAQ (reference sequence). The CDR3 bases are TGTGCCAGCAGCTACAGGGCGAATACGCAGTATTTT. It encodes CASSYRANTQYF.

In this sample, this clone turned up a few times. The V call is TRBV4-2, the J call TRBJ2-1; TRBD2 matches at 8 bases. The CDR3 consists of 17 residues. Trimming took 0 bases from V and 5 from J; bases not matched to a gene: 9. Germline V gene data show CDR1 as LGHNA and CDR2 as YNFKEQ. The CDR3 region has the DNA TGTGCCAGCAGCCAAGATACCCTAGCGGGCCTCGACAATGAGCAGTTCTTC. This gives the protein CASSQDTLAGLDNEQFF.

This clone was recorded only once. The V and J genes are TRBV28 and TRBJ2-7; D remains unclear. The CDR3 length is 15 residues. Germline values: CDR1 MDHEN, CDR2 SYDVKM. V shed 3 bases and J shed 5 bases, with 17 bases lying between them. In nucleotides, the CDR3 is TGTGCCAGCAGTTTGGACCCGCCGGCGGTGCACGAGCAGTACTTC. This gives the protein CASSLDPPAVHEQYF.

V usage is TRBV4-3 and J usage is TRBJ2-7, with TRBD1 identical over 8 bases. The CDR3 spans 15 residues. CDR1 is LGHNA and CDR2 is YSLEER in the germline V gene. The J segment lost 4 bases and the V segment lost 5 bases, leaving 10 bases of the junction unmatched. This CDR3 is CASSDSAGGAYEQYF. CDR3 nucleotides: TGCGCCAGCAGCGATAGCGCAGGGGGCGCGTACGAGCAGTACTTC.

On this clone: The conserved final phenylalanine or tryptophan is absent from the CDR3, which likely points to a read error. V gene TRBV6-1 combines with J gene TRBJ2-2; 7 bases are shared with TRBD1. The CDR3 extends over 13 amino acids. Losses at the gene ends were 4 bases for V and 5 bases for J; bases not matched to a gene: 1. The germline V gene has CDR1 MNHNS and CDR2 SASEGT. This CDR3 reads CASSAQGTGELFS. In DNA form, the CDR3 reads TGTGCCAGCAGTGCACAGGGGACCGGGGAGCTGTTTTCT.

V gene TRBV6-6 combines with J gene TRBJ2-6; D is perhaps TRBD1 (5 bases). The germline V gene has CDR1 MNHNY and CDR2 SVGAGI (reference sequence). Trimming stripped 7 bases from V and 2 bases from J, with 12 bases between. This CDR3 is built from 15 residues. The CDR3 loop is CASTTQGTGANVLTF. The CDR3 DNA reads TGTGCCAGCACCACCCAGGGAACTGGGGCCAACGTCCTGACTTTC.

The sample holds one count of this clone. The CDR3 region has the DNA TGTGCCAGCAGCTCAATAGCGGGAGGGGGCCAAGAGACCCAGTACTTC. Its translation: CASSSIAGGGQETQYF. V gene TRBV11-2 combines with J gene TRBJ2-5; 11 bases fit TRBD2. Germline loops: CDR1 SGHAT, CDR2 FQNNGV. This CDR3 is built from 16 residues. V was clipped by 4 bases and J by 1 base; unmatched bases: 5.

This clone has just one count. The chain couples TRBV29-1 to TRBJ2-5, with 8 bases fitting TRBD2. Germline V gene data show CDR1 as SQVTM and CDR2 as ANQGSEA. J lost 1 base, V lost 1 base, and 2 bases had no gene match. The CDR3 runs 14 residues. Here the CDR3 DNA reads TGCAGCGTTGAAGGCGCGGGGGGCCAAGAGACCCAGTACTTC. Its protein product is CSVEGAGGQETQYF.

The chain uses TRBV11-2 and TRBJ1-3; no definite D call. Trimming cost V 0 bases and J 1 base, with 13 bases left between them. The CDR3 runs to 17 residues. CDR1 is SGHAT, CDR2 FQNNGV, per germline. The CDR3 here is CASSLDRGSGSGNTIYF. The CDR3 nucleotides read TGTGCCAGCAGCTTAGATCGAGGCAGCGGGTCTGGAAACACCATATATTTT.

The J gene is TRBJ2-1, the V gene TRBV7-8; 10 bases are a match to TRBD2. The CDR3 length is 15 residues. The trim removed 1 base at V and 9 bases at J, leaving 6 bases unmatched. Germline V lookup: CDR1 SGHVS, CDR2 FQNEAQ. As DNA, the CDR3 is TGTGCCAGCAGCTTAGGCCTAGCGGGAGTTTCTGAGCAGTTCTTC. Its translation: CASSLGLAGVSEQFF.

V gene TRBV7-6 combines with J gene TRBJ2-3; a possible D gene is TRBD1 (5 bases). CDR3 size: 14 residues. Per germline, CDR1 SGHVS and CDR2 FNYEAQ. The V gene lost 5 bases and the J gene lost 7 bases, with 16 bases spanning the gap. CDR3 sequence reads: CASSPSAQVNTQYF. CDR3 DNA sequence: TGTGCCAGCAGCCCAAGTGCACAGGTCAATACGCAGTATTTT.

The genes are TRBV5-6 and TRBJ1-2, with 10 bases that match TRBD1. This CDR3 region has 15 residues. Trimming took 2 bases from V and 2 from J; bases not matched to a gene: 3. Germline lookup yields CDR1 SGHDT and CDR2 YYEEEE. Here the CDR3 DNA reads TGTGCCAGCAGCTTAGAGGGACAGGGGAACTATGGCTACACCTTC. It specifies CASSLEGQGNYGYTF.

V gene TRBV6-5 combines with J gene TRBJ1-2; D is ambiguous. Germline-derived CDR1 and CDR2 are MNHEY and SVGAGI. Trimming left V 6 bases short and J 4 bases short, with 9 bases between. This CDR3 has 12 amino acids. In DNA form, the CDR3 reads TGTGCCAGCAGCAACGATCCCTATGGCTACACCTTC. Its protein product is CASSNDPYGYTF.